Listed here are 8 T cell receptor beta chains from one sample, sequenced in a study of T-cell reconstitution after alpha-beta-depleted transplantation in children. Unique molecular identifiers were used in preparing the TCRbeta library. TCRdb reanalysed the PCR reads using MiXCR and keeps one entry per CDR3 protein. The sample holds around 440,000 distinct CDR3 sequences; roughly 10% are singletons and the top ten take 2% to 2.5%. Sequencing was performed on PBMCs, taken before TCRalphabeta/CD19-depleted stem cell transplant. The source is a child aged 2 to 9 with inherited bone marrow failure, due to receive a stem cell transplant.

This clonotype showed up many times. This sequence joins TRBV5-1 and TRBJ2-3, with D unclear. Deletions cut 2 bases from V and 6 bases from J, with 13 bases between. Germline-derived CDR1 and CDR2 are SGHRS and YFSETQ. The CDR3 has 14 amino acids. The CDR3 DNA reads TGCGCCAGCAGCTTTGGGCCCCTCGGGGATACGCAGTATTTT. Its translation: CASSFGPLGDTQYF. Supplemented by reference TRBV5-1 and TRBJ2-3, the full variable domain reads KAGVTQTPRYLIKTRGQQVTLSCSPISGHRSVSWYQQTPGQGLQFLFEYFSETQRNKGNFPGRFSGRQFSNSRSEMNVSTLELGDSALYLCASSFGPLGDTQYFGPGTRLTVL.

This clonotype was recorded many times. The gene calls are TRBV27 and TRBJ2-7, with D possibly being TRBD1 (7 bases). Trimming shortened V by 3 bases and J by 1 base, and 28 bases separated the two germline ends. CDR1 and CDR2 (germline): MNHEY, SMNVEV (reference sequence). This CDR3 is 20 amino acids long. The CDR3 DNA sequence: TGTGCCAGCAGTTTGGAAGACCCGGGACAGTCCACGGAGGGGTCCTACGAGCAGTACTTC. It codes for CASSLEDPGQSTEGSYEQYF.

This clonotype showed up many times. The chain combines TRBV6-2 or TRBV6-3 with TRBJ2-5; D ambiguous. Deletions cut 2 bases from V and 1 base from J, with 11 bases between. Germline CDR1 reads MNHEY; CDR2 reads SVGEGT. There are 15 residues in the CDR3. The CDR3 coding sequence is TGTGCCAGCAGTTACGTGCGGACGGCCCAAGAGACCCAGTACTTC. Translated: CASSYVRTAQETQYF.

This clonotype was counted a few times. This chain connects TRBV20-1 to TRBJ2-1; TRBD2 aligns across 8 bases. The CDR3 covers 15 residues. From germline, CDR1 is DFQATT and CDR2 SNEGSKA (reference sequence). V shed 5 bases, J shed 0 bases, and the junction held 6 bases outside the gene matches. The CDR3 nucleotides are TGCAGTGCTCCCCTAGCGGGTGGCTCCTACAATGAGCAGTTCTTC. Protein sequence: CSAPLAGGSYNEQFF.

At least ten counts were recorded for this clonotype. The CDR3 coding sequence is TGCAGTGCTAGAGACGGGGAGCGGGGGGATTACGAGCAGTACTTC. This encodes CSARDGERGDYEQYF. The chain recombines TRBV20-1 with TRBJ2-7; 9 positions match TRBD2. J gave up 4 bases and V 0 bases, and 7 bases lay outside the gene matches. There are 15 residues in the CDR3. Germline V lookup: CDR1 DFQATT, CDR2 SNEGSKA (reference sequence).

In this sample, this clonotype turned up many times. V gene TRBV7-2 combines with J gene TRBJ2-7; D may be TRBD2 (6 bases). V lost 2 bases and J 0 bases, leaving 14 bases between the germline ends. Germline CDR1 SGHTA, CDR2 FQGNSA. The CDR3 consists of 16 residues. CDR3 residues: CASSLTMQTSSYEQYF. The DNA for the CDR3 is TGTGCCAGCAGCTTAACCATGCAGACTAGCTCCTACGAGCAGTACTTC.

The rearrangement joins TRBV2 to TRBJ2-2, with TRBD2 matching over 8 bases. This CDR3 has 14 residues. J gave up 7 bases and V 8 bases, and 9 bases lay outside the gene matches. Germline assignment: CDR1 SNHLY and CDR2 FYNNEI. CDR3 coding DNA: TGTGCCAGCCGACGGGAGGGCCGCAGCGGGGAGCTGTTTTTT. Translated, it gives CASRREGRSGELFF. Complete variable domain (other parts from reference TRBV2 and TRBJ2-2): EPEVTQTPSHQVTQMGQEVILRCVPISNHLYFYWYRQILGQKVEFLVSFYNNEISEKSEIFDDQFSVERPDGSNFTLKIRSTKLEDSAMYFCASRREGRSGELFFGEGSRLTVL.

The rearrangement uses TRBV4-3 and TRBJ1-2, with 12 bases fitting TRBD1. V lost 4 bases and J lost 6; bases outside the gene matches: 9. The CDR3 extends over 16 amino acids. Germline V CDR1 and CDR2: LGHNA, YSLEER. CDR3 sequence (DNA): TGCGCCAGCAGCCCCGGGACAGGGGGCGCTTGGGATGGCTACACCTTC. The encoded protein is CASSPGTGGAWDGYTF.